A single sample is the source of the 12 T cell receptor beta chains below, sequenced in a study of CD8 T cells in ankylosing spondylitis. Study-level findings and limits: Seemingly characteristic of ankylosing spondylitis blood was a TCR beta motif consisting of fewer than 10 highly homologous variants.

Their target antigens are unknown. One entry per CDR3 protein, called by TCRdb with MiXCR from the 5' RACE reads. Of 700,000 or so distinct CDR3 sequences listed, around 20% were seen once; the top ten hold approximately 18%. Sequencing input: blood, either unsorted or a sorted T cell fraction (not recorded which). The receptors shown here come from a male donor with ankylosing spondylitis.

This clonotype was seen many times. The V gene is TRBV5-1, the J gene TRBJ2-7; possibly TRBD1 or TRBD2 for D (5 bases each). With 4 bases removed from V and 4 bases from J, the gap between germline ends came to 21 bases. This CDR3 is built from 16 residues. CDR1 and CDR2 (germline): SGHRS, YFSETQ. CDR3 residues: CASSPRRSSWGYEQYF. The CDR3 DNA sequence: TGCGCCAGCAGCCCGCGGAGGTCAAGCTGGGGGTACGAGCAGTACTTC.

The chain is built from TRBV3-1 and TRBJ2-5, with TRBD1 matching 7 bases. This CDR3 is built from 14 residues. V lost 4 bases, J lost 3 bases, and 5 bases stayed unmatched. Germline V gene sequence: CDR1 LGHDT, CDR2 YNNKEL (reference sequence). CDR3 residues: CASSRRTGEETQYF. Here the CDR3 DNA reads TGTGCCAGCAGCCGAAGAACAGGGGAAGAGACCCAGTACTTC.

The chain has TRBV4-1 and TRBJ1-1; D is ambiguous. There are 11 residues in the CDR3. V lost 5 bases, J lost 7 bases, and 8 bases lay in between. Germline V gene lookup returns CDR1 MGHRA and CDR2 YSYEKL. The chain's CDR3 is CASSSWFEAFF. CDR3 DNA: TGCGCCAGCAGCAGTTGGTTTGAAGCTTTCTTT.

This rearrangement joins TRBV21-1 to TRBJ2-1; the table gives TRBD1 as D, unverified against the DNA. TRBV21-1 is classified as a pseudogene. The CDR3 spans 18 residues. The CDR3 DNA is TGTGCCAGCAGCAATGGGACAGGTGGTCCCTACTCCTACAATGAGCAGTTCTTC. This sequence encodes CASSNGTGGPYSYNEQFF.

This clonotype was seen a handful of times. The gene calls are TRBV20-1 and TRBJ1-2; TRBD1 might be the D (5 bases). V lost 6 bases and J lost 0, with 20 bases in between. The germline V gene has CDR1 DFQATT and CDR2 SNEGSKA (reference sequence). CDR3 length: 16 residues. CDR3 residues: CSAILPRGGTNYGYTF. The CDR3 nucleotides read TGCAGTGCCATCCTCCCCCGGGGGGGAACTAACTATGGCTACACCTTC.

This clonotype was observed a few times. This chain connects TRBV28 to TRBJ1-6; TRBD1 aligns across 7 bases. J lost 7 bases, V lost 2 bases, and 5 bases had no gene match. CDR1 MDHEN and CDR2 SYDVKM come from the germline V gene. This CDR3 is 15 amino acids long. As DNA, the CDR3 is TGTGCCAGCAGTTTAACAGGGGTCGGGAATTCACCCCTCCACTTT. Protein product: CASSLTGVGNSPLHF.

J is TRBJ2-3 and V is TRBV21-1. TRBV21-1 is a pseudogene segment. CDR3 length: 12 residues. CDR3 in amino acids: CASTARKDTQYF. The CDR3 DNA reads TGTGCCAGCACCGCCAGGAAAGATACGCAGTATTTT.

This clonotype turned up a few times. J is TRBJ2-3 and V is TRBV7-9, with unresolved D. Germline V gene data show CDR1 as SEHNR and CDR2 as FQNEAQ (reference sequence). The CDR3 extends over 13 amino acids. Trimming cost V 5 bases and J 6 bases, with 12 bases left between them. The CDR3 reads CASSHLLMDTQYF. CDR3 sequence (DNA): TGTGCCAGCAGCCACCTTTTGATGGATACGCAGTATTTT.

This clonotype occurred a few times. The V call is TRBV12-3 or TRBV12-4, the J call TRBJ2-5, with 11 bases identical to TRBD2. The J segment lost 4 bases and the V segment lost 6 bases, leaving 13 bases of the junction unmatched. The CDR3 is 17 amino acids. The CDR3 sequence is CASSERGLADRGETQYF. CDR3 nucleotide sequence: TGTGCCAGCAGCGAAAGGGGACTAGCGGATCGGGGAGAGACCCAGTACTTC.

The chain combines TRBV11-2 with TRBJ2-5; 7 bases are a match to TRBD1. The CDR3 loop spans 15 amino acids. V shed 1 base and J 3 bases; nucleotides not matched to a gene: 5. Germline V gene data show CDR1 as SGHAT and CDR2 as FQNNGV. CDR3 sequence: CASSLVTGWEETQYF. The CDR3 nucleotides are TGTGCCAGCAGCTTAGTGACAGGGTGGGAAGAGACCCAGTACTTC.

This clonotype appeared a few times. V gene TRBV7-9 combines with J gene TRBJ2-1; the D gene is possibly TRBD2 (6 bases). Germline V gives CDR1 SEHNR, CDR2 FQNEAQ (reference sequence). V lost 5 bases and J 9 bases, leaving 14 bases between the germline ends. The CDR3 is made up of 13 amino acids. CDR3 sequence reads: CASSVLPGVEQFF. DNA of the CDR3: TGTGCCAGCAGCGTCCTACCGGGAGTTGAGCAGTTCTTC. The complete variable domain, with remaining parts taken from reference TRBV7-9 and TRBJ2-1, reads DTGVSQNPRHKITKRGQNVTFRCDPISEHNRLYWYRQTLGQGPEFLTYFQNEAQLEKSRLLSDRFSAERPKGSFSTLEIQRTEQGDSAMYLCASSVLPGVEQFFGPGTRLTVL.

This clonotype appeared a few times. The CDR3 DNA is TGTGCCAGCAGTTTAGGGTATGAGGGGACGGGAGGCTACACCTTC. Translating gives CASSLGYEGTGGYTF. The rearrangement links TRBV12-3 or TRBV12-4 to TRBJ1-2; possibly TRBD1 for D (5 bases). This CDR3 comprises 15 residues. Trimming took 1 base from V and 8 from J, leaving 17 bases between them.